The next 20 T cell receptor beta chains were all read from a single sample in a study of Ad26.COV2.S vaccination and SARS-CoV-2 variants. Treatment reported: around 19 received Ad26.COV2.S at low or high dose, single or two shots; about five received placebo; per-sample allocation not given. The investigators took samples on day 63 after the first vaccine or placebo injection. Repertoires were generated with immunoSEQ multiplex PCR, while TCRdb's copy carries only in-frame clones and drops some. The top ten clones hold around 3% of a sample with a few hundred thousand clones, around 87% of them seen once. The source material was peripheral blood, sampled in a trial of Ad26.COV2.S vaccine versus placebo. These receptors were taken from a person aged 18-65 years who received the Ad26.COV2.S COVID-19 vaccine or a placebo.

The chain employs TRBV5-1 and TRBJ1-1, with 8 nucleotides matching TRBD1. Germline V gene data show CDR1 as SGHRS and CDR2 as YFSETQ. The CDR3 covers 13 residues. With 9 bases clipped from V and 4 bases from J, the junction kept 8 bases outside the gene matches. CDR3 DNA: TGCGCCACGACGACAGGGGTGGGCACTGAAGCTTTCTTT. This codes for CATTTGVGTEAFF.

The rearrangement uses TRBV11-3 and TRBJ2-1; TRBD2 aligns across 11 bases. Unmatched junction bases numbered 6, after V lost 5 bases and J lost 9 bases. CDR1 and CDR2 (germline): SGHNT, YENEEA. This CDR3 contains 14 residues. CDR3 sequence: CASSRTSGSSEQFF. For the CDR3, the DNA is TGTGCCAGCAGCCGAACTAGCGGGAGTAGTGAGCAGTTCTTC.

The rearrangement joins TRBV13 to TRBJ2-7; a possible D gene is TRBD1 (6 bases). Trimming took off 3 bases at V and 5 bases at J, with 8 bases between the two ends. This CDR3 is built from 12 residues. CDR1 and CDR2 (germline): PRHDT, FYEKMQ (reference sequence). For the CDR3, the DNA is TGTGCCAGCAGCTTGACAGGCCACGAGCAGTACTTC. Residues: CASSLTGHEQYF.

This CDR3 is CASSMTDNEQFF. DNA of the CDR3: TGTGCCAGCAGTATGACTGACAATGAGCAGTTCTTC. This rearrangement joins TRBV27 to TRBJ2-1, with unresolved D. V lost 5 bases and J lost 5, with 7 bases in between. The germline V gene encodes CDR1 MNHEY and CDR2 SMNVEV (reference sequence). The length of the CDR3 is 12 residues.

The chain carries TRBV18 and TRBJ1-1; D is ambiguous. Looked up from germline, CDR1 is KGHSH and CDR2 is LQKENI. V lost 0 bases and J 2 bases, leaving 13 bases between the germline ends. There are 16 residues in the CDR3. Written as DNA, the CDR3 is TGTGCCAGCTCACCACCGAATCGGCAGTTTAACACTGAAGCTTTCTTT. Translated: CASSPPNRQFNTEAFF. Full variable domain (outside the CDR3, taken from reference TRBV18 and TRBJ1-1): NAGVMQNPRHLVRRRGQEARLRCSPMKGHSHVYWYRQLPEEGLKFMVYLQKENIIDESGMPKERFSAEFPKEGPSILRIQQVVRGDSAAYFCASSPPNRQFNTEAFFGQGTRLTVV.

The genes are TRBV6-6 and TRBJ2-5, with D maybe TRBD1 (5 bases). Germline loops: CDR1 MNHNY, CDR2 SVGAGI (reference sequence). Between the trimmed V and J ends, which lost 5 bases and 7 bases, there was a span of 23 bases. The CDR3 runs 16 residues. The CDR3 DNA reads TGTGCCAGCAGTGGGGAACATAGGGGCGTCGGTGGGACCCAGTACTTC. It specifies CASSGEHRGVGGTQYF.

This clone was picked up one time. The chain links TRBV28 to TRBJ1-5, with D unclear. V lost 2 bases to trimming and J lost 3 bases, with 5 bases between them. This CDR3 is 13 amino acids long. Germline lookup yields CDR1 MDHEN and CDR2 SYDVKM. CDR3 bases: TGTGCCAGCAGTTTAGATGACAATCAGCCCCAGCATTTT. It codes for CASSLDDNQPQHF.

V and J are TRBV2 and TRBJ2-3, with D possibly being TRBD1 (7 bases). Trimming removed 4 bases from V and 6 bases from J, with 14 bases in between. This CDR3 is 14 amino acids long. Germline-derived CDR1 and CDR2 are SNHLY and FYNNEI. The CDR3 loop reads CASSGQGGFDTQYF. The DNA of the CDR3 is TGTGCCAGCAGTGGACAGGGAGGTTTTGATACGCAGTATTTT.

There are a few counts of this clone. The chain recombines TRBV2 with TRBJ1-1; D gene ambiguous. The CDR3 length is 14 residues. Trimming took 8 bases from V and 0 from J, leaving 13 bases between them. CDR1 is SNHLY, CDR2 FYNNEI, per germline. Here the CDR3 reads CASRLRGMNTEAFF. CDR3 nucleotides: TGTGCCAGCCGATTACGGGGTATGAACACTGAAGCTTTCTTT.

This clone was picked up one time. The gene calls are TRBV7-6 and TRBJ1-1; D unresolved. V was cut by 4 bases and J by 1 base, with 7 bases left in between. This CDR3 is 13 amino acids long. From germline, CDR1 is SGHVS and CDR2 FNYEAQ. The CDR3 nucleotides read TGTGCCAGCAGCTCCGGGCCGAACACTGAAGCTTTCTTT. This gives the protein CASSSGPNTEAFF. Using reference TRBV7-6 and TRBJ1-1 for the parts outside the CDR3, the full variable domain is GAGVSQSPRYKVTKRGQDVALRCDPISGHVSLYWYRQALGQGPEFLTYFNYEAQQDKSGLPNDRFSAERPEGSISTLTIQRTEQRDSAMYRCASSSGPNTEAFFGQGTRLTVV.

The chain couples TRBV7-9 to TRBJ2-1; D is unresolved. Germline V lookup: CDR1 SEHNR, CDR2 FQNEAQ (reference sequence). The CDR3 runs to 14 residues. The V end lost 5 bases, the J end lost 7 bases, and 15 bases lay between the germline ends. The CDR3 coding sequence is TGTGCCAGCAGCCGGTCGATGGTAACAAATGAGCAGTTCTTC. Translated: CASSRSMVTNEQFF.

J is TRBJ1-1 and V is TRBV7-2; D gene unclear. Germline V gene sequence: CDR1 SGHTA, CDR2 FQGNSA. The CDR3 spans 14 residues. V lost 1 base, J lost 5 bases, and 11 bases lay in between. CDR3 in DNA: TGTGCCAGCAGCTTAGGAGGGTCGGGTACTGAAGCTTTCTTT. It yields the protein CASSLGGSGTEAFF.

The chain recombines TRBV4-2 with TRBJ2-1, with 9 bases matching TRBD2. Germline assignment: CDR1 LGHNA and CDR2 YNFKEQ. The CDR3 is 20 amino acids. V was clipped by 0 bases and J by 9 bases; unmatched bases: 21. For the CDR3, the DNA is TGTGCCAGCAGCCAAGAAGCTAGGGAGCGGGGGGTAAAACTCCCAAGTGAGCAGTTCTTC. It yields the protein CASSQEARERGVKLPSEQFF.

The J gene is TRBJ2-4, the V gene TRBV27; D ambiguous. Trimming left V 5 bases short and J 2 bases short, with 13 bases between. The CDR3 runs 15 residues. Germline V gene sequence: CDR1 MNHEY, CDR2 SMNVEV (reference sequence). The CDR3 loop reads CASSPIGSPKNIQYF. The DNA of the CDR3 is TGTGCCAGCAGTCCCATCGGCAGTCCCAAAAACATTCAGTACTTC.

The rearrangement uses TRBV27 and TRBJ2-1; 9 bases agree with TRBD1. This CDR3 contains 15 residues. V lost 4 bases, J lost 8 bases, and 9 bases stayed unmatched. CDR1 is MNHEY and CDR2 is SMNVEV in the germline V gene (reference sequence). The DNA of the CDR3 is TGTGCCAGCAGTTCCTCCGGGACAGGGATCGATGAGCAGTTCTTC. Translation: CASSSSGTGIDEQFF.

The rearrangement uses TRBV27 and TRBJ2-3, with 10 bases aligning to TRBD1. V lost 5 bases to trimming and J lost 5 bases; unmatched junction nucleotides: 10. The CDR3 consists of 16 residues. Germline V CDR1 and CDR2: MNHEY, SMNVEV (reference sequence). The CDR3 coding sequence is TGTGCCAGCAGTGCTCCTCCGGGACAGGGGATAGATACGCAGTATTTT. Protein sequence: CASSAPPGQGIDTQYF.

The CDR3 sequence: CASSLQRGAYEQYF. The DNA for the CDR3 is TGCGCCAGCAGCTTGCAGCGGGGGGCCTACGAGCAGTACTTC. The chain employs TRBV5-1 and TRBJ2-7; 9 positions match TRBD2. The CDR3 length is 14 residues. Germline V CDR1 and CDR2: SGHRS, YFSETQ. Trimming took 1 base from V and 2 from J; bases not matched to a gene: 1.

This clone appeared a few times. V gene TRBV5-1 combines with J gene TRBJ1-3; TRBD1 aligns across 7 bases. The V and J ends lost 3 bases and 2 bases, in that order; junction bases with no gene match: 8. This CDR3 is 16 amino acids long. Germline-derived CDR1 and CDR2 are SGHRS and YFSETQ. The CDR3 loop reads CASSSRTGGAGNTIYF. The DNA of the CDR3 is TGCGCCAGCAGCTCGCGGACAGGAGGGGCTGGAAACACCATATATTTT.

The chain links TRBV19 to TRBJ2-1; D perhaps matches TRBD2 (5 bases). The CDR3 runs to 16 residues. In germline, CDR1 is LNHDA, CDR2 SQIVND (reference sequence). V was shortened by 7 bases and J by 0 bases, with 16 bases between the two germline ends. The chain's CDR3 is CASTSASRYSYNEQFF. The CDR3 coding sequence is TGTGCCAGTACCTCCGCTAGCCGCTACTCCTACAATGAGCAGTTCTTC.

CDR3 amino acids: CASGYRGTGELFF. The CDR3 DNA follows: TGTGCCAGTGGATACAGGGGCACCGGGGAGCTGTTTTTT. This rearrangement joins TRBV19 to TRBJ2-2; 7 bases are a match to TRBD1. Trimming removed 8 bases from V and 4 bases from J; junction bases left unmatched: 4. This CDR3 spans 13 amino acids. The germline V gene encodes CDR1 LNHDA and CDR2 SQIVND (reference sequence).